This T cell receptor beta chain was sequenced during a study of cytomegalovirus exposure and HLA in healthy donors. About the research overall: About 179 million T cells yielded some 120 million unique TCR beta sequences in earlier analysis.

Findings of the study overall: The investigators catalogued 150 to 200 TCR beta chains as cytomegalovirus-associated.

V shed 6 bases and J shed 6 bases, with 16 bases lying between them. The CDR3 spans 14 residues. The germline V gene has CDR1 SGHTA and CDR2 FQGNSA. Vbeta (60) and Jbeta (13) primers were used in the PCR. The repertoire was sequenced with immunoSEQ multiplex PCR; TCRdb's copy has only in-frame clones and lacks some. Altogether over 120,000 clones are present, about 80% being singletons, with the ten largest covering roughly 10%. Comments on this clone: Its cognate antigen is unknown.

The donors gave bone marrow, and they were healthy. The chain links TRBV7-2 to TRBJ2-3; maybe TRBD2 (6 bases). This clonotype originated in a woman in her sixties in good health and CMV-seropositive. Material: PBMCs. DNA for the CDR3: TGTGCCAGCAGGCGAGAGGGCCGGGGGGATACGCAGTATTTT. Translation: CASRREGRGDTQYF.